This entry lists 2 T cell receptor beta chains sequenced from one sample in a study of regulatory T cells in long-lasting Graves disease. Noted time point: newly diagnosed GD, antithyroid drugs for less than 3 months. RNA isolated from PBMCs was used to make the TCR library. HTBI primers from iRepertoire and Arm-PCR of CDR3 regions yielded the TCR beta libraries. One entry per CDR3 protein results from TCRdb running MiXCR on the multiplex PCR reads. Here the sample spans a few hundred thousand distinct CDR3 sequences, less than 20% being singletons. These data are also associated with another study on T cells in Graves' hyperthyroidism and ophthalmopathy.

The source was peripheral blood mononuclear cells (PBMCs), collected at new diagnosis, from a patient treated with antithyroid drugs. The receptors were gathered from a young woman with Graves disease.

In this sample, this clonotype turned up many times. V usage is TRBV6-5 and J usage is TRBJ2-1; 8 nucleotides align to TRBD2. The J segment lost 7 bases and the V segment lost 0 bases, leaving 2 bases of the junction unmatched. This CDR3 has 14 residues. The germline V gene encodes CDR1 MNHEY and CDR2 SVGAGI. Here the CDR3 DNA reads TGTGCCAGCAGTTACTCGCGGGAGGTGAATGAGCAGTTCTTC. Its translation is CASSYSREVNEQFF.

V usage is TRBV9 and J usage is TRBJ2-2; the D gene is possibly TRBD2 (6 bases). Trimming pared 7 bases from V and 3 bases from J, leaving 16 bases between. The CDR3 runs to 15 residues. CDR1 is SGDLS and CDR2 is YYNGEE in the germline V gene. The chain's CDR3 is CASAPGRRYTGELFF. The CDR3 nucleotides are TGTGCCAGCGCACCAGGGAGGCGATACACCGGGGAGCTGTTTTTT.